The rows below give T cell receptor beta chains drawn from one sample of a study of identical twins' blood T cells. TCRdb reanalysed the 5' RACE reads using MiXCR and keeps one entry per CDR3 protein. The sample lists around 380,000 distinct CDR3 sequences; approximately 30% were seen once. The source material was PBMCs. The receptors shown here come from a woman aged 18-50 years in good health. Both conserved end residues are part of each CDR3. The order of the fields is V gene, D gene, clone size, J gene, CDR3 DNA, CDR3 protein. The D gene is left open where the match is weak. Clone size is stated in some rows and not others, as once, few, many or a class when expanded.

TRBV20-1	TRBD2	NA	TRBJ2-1	TGCAGTGCTAGGAGCGGGAGAGATGAGCAGTTCTTC	CSARSGRDEQFF
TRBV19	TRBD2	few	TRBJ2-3	TGTGCCAGTAATCCGGGGGGAAGATACCCCGATACGCAGTATTTT	CASNPGGRYPDTQYF
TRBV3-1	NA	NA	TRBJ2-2	TGTGCCAGCAGCCATGGAACATTGAACACCGGGGAGCTGTTTTTT	CASSHGTLNTGELFF
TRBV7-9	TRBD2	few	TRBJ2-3	TGTGCCAGCAGCTTTATGACTAGCGGTAGCACAGATACGCAGTATTTT	CASSFMTSGSTDTQYF
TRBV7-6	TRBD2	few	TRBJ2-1	TGTGCCAGCAGCTTAATTTCGCCTAGCGGGAGGGCCAATGAGCAGTTCTTC	CASSLISPSGRANEQFF
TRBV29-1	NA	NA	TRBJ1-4	TGCAGCGTTGTAGACGCTGGCTCTGAAAAACTGTTTTTT	CSVVDAGSEKLFF
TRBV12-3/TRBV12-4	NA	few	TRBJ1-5	TGTGCCAGCAGCGCGGGGCGCAATCAGCCCCAGCATTTT	CASSAGRNQPQHF
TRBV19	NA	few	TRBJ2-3	TGTGCCAGTAGTCTCTCGCGAGTCACAGATACGCAGTATTTT	CASSLSRVTDTQYF
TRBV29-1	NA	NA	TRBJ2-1	TGCAGCGTTGATCCCTCCGCGGCGGGTGAGCAGTTCTTC	CSVDPSAAGEQFF
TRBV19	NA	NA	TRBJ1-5	TGTGCCAGTGCCCTGAGGGGCAGGGAATATAGCAATCAGCCCCAGCATTTT	CASALRGREYSNQPQHF
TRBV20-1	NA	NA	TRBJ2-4	TGCAGTGCCACGCCCCAGGACAGCCAAAACATTCAGTACTTC	CSATPQDSQNIQYF
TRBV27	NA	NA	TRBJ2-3	TGTGCCAGCAGTTACCGGACGGGCCTTCGGGGGCCCCACACAGATACGCAGTATTTT	CASSYRTGLRGPHTDTQYF
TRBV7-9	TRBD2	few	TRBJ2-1	TGTGCCAGCAGCTTCTCGGGACTAGCGGTAGCAAATGAGCAGTTCTTC	CASSFSGLAVANEQFF
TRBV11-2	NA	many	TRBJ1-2	TGTGCCAGCAGCTTCCAACAGACAAGGGGTGGCTACACCTTC	CASSFQQTRGGYTF
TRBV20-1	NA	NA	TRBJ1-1	TGCAGTGCTAGAGAGCCGGGGGTGGGGACTGAAGCTTTCTTT	CSAREPGVGTEAFF
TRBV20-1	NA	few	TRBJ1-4	TGCAGTGCCACGGACAGTGAAAAACTGTTTTTT	CSATDSEKLFF
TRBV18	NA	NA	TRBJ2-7	TGTGCCAGCTCACCCCCGGGACACAACGAGCAGTACTTC	CASSPPGHNEQYF
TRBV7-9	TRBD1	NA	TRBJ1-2	TGTGCCAGCAGCTGGACAGGGCGCGGCTATGGCTACACCTTC	CASSWTGRGYGYTF
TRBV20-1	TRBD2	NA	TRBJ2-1	TGCAGTGCGAAGGCCCCCAGTCTAGCGGGCCTCCATGAGCAGTTCTTC	CSAKAPSLAGLHEQFF
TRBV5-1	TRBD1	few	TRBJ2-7	TGCGCCAGCAGCCGCTCCGGGACAGACTACGAGCAGTACTTC	CASSRSGTDYEQYF
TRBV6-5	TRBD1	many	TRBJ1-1	TGTGCCAGCAGTTACTGGAACAGGGGAAGGGGTGAAGCTTTCTTT	CASSYWNRGRGEAFF
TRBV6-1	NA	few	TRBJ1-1	TGTGCCAGCACCATGGGGGATTTGAACACTGAAGCTTTCTTT	CASTMGDLNTEAFF
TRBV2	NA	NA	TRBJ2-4	TGTGCCAGCAGCCATGAGGTACAGGGCTACAAAAACATTCAGTACTTC	CASSHEVQGYKNIQYF
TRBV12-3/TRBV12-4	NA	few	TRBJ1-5	TGTGCCAGCAGTTTACAGGCGAGCAATCAGCCCCAGCATTTT	CASSLQASNQPQHF
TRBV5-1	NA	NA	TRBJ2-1	TGCGCCAGCAGCTTGGCCGGGGGCCCCATTTACAATGAGCAGTTCTTC	CASSLAGGPIYNEQFF
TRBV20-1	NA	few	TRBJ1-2	TGCAGTGCTAGATCGGGACTCTATGGCTACACCTTC	CSARSGLYGYTF
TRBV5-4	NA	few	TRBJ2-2	TGTGCCAGCAGCTTGGGCAGGGTGAACACCGGGGAGCTGTTTTTT	CASSLGRVNTGELFF
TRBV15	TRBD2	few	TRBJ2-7	TGTGCCACCGGAGCGGGAGATCGGTACGAGCAGTACTTC	CATGAGDRYEQYF
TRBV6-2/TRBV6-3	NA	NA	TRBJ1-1	TGTGCCAGCAGTTACTCGAGAGGAGGGGTCAGGTCGAACACTGAAGCTTTCTTT	CASSYSRGGVRSNTEAFF
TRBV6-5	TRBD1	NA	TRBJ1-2	TGTGCCAGCACCTCCCGGGCACAGGGGGGCTACACCTTC	CASTSRAQGGYTF
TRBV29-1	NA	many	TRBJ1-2	TGCAGCGTTGAAGCAGTCCTAGGGGCTTATGGCTACACCTTC	CSVEAVLGAYGYTF
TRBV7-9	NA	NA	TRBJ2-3	TGTGCCAGCAGCTTTCTGGCTTCCATCGCAGATACGCAGTATTTT	CASSFLASIADTQYF
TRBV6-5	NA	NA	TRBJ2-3	TGTGCCAGCAGCACGAGCGGACTCACAGATACGCAGTATTTT	CASSTSGLTDTQYF
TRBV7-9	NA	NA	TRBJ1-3	TGTGCCAGCAGTCTTATTCCGGGAAACACCATATATTTT	CASSLIPGNTIYF
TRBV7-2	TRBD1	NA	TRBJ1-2	TGTGCCAGCATCTTAATGAGCGGGACAGGGGGCTATGGCTACACCTTC	CASILMSGTGGYGYTF
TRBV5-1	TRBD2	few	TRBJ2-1	TGTGCCAGCAGCTTGGGCGGGAGCGTCTACAATGAGCAGTTCTTC	CASSLGGSVYNEQFF
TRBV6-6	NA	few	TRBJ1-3	TGTGCCAGCAGTCGGGACCGGGGAGGCGGAAACACCATATATTTT	CASSRDRGGGNTIYF
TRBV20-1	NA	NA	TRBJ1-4	TGCAGTGCTAGAGATGCTATGAGTTCTGGTGAAAAACTGTTTTTT	CSARDAMSSGEKLFF
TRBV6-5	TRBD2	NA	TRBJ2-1	TGTGCCAGCAGTAGCGGGGTAGCCCGGTCGTACAATGAGCAGTTCTTC	CASSSGVARSYNEQFF
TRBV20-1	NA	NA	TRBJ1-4	TGCAGTGCTAGCGTCAAACAGGGTGGCGATGAAAAACTGTTTTTT	CSASVKQGGDEKLFF
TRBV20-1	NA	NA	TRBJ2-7	TGCAGTGCTAACGGCTTTTCCTACAAGCAGTACTTC	CSANGFSYKQYF
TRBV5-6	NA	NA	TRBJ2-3	TGTGCCAGCAGCTTTTCCAGCGTGGATACGCAGTATTTT	CASSFSSVDTQYF
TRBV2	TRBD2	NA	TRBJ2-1	TGTGCCAGCAACCTAGGACTAGCGGGGATCTACAATGAGCAGTTCTTC	CASNLGLAGIYNEQFF
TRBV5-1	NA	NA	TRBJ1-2	TGCGCCAGCAGCGGCACATTATATGGCTACACCTTC	CASSGTLYGYTF
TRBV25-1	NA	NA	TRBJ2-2	TGTGCCACCAGGGGACCAGACACCGGGGAGCTGTTTTTT	CATRGPDTGELFF
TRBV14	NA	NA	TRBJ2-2	TGTGCCAGCAGCCATCGGGCAACCGGGGAGCTGTTTTTT	CASSHRATGELFF
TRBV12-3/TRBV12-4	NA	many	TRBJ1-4	TGTGCCAGCAGTTTAGCGATGACAAGTGAAAAACTGTTTTTT	CASSLAMTSEKLFF
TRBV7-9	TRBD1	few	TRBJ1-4	TGTGCCAGCAGCCCACTACGGATGACAGGGGGCGGGAAACTGTTTTTT	CASSPLRMTGGGKLFF
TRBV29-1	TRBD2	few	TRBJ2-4	TGCAGCGTGACTAGCGGGGGATCGGGGGACATTCAGTACTTC	CSVTSGGSGDIQYF
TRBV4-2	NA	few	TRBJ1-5	TGTGCCAGCAGCCAAGATCCGACGGGTTCCAATCAGCCCCAGCATTTT	CASSQDPTGSNQPQHF
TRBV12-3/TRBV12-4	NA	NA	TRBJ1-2	TGTGCCAGCAGTTTGGGGGGGACAATTAACTATGGCTACACCTTC	CASSLGGTINYGYTF
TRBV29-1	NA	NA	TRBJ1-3	TGCAGCGCCAAAGAGGAGGGATCCTTACCAGGAAACACCATATATTTT	CSAKEEGSLPGNTIYF
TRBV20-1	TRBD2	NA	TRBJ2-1	TGCAGTGCCTTAGCGGGGGAAAGCTCCTACAATGAGCAGTTCTTC	CSALAGESSYNEQFF
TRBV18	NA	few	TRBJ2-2	TGTGCCAGCTCATCCGACCCCACCGGGGAGCTGTTTTTT	CASSSDPTGELFF
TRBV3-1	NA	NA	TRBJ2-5	TGTGCCAGCAGCTTCGGACGGGAGACCCAGTACTTC	CASSFGRETQYF
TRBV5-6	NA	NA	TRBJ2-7	TGTGCCAGCACAAGCTCCTACGAGCAGTACTTC	CASTSSYEQYF
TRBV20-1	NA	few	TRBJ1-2	TGCAGTGCATATCAGAACTATGGCTACACCTTC	CSAYQNYGYTF